These T cell receptor beta chains were read from a single sample in a study of T cells expressing NK-cell markers. For each CDR3 protein, TCRdb gives one entry from its re-call of the 5' RACE reads, without DNA. The sample includes some 390,000 distinct CDR3 sequences. Sample: blood T cells: a sorted CD56 or NKG2C T cell subset, CD4+ or CD8+ T cells, or bulk PBMC T cells (not recorded which). These receptors came from a woman aged 45-60 years in good health. Each CDR3 is given with its conserved first and last residue.

v_call: TRBV4-1
j_call: TRBJ2-3
cdr3_aa: CASSQPTSGSLDTQYF

v_call: TRBV20-1
j_call: TRBJ2-5
cdr3_aa: CSAVLAGVVQETQYF

v_call: TRBV11-3
j_call: TRBJ2-1
cdr3_aa: CASLEEESANEQFF

v_call: TRBV10-3
j_call: TRBJ2-2
cdr3_aa: CAIAEGYNTGELFF

v_call: TRBV7-8
j_call: TRBJ2-3
cdr3_aa: CASSLALLGDTQYF

v_call: TRBV4-1
j_call: TRBJ2-1
cdr3_aa: CASRFGTSKFF

v_call: TRBV4-1
j_call: TRBJ1-2
cdr3_aa: CASSQERAAPGYTF

v_call: TRBV5-1
j_call: TRBJ1-2
cdr3_aa: CASSLLPARRTREGYTF

v_call: TRBV27
j_call: TRBJ2-3
cdr3_aa: CASSLSRTGADTQYF

v_call: TRBV27
j_call: TRBJ2-1
cdr3_aa: CASSPKAGARNEQFF

v_call: TRBV6-5
j_call: TRBJ1-1
cdr3_aa: CASTSNTEAFF

v_call: TRBV7-9
j_call: TRBJ2-7
cdr3_aa: CASSIRTVSSGEQYF

v_call: TRBV7-3
j_call: TRBJ2-2
cdr3_aa: CASSLAPPQELFF

v_call: TRBV5-1
j_call: TRBJ2-2
cdr3_aa: CASSVQGTGELFF

v_call: TRBV3-1
j_call: TRBJ2-1
cdr3_aa: CASSQGRAWGNEQFF

v_call: TRBV4-1
j_call: TRBJ2-7
cdr3_aa: CASSQEVGDFNYEQYF

v_call: TRBV12-3/TRBV12-4
j_call: TRBJ2-2
cdr3_aa: CASSGPDQYTGELFF

v_call: TRBV12-3/TRBV12-4
j_call: TRBJ2-1
cdr3_aa: CASSPGTSGFSSYNEQFF

v_call: TRBV18
j_call: TRBJ2-5
cdr3_aa: CASSPDETQYF

v_call: TRBV10-3
j_call: TRBJ2-7
cdr3_aa: CAISETQTYEQYF

v_call: TRBV6-5
j_call: TRBJ2-1
cdr3_aa: CASSYFLASGFNEQFF

v_call: TRBV6-5
j_call: TRBJ2-4
cdr3_aa: CASSPGLALAKNIQYF

v_call: TRBV5-1
j_call: TRBJ2-5
cdr3_aa: CASSHASGTGGTQYF

v_call: TRBV10-3
j_call: TRBJ1-2
cdr3_aa: CAISPGPQRGYTF

v_call: TRBV12-3/TRBV12-4
j_call: TRBJ2-1
cdr3_aa: CASSLGIAGANEQFF

v_call: TRBV5-1
j_call: TRBJ2-1
cdr3_aa: CASSPGTRRLEQFF

v_call: TRBV4-1
j_call: TRBJ2-3
cdr3_aa: CASSQSAGTGVTDTQYF